Below, 12 T cell receptor beta chains from the same sample are listed, as sequenced in a study of HIV-infected patients and healthy controls. A single record per CDR3 protein comes from TCRdb applying MiXCR to the 5' RACE reads. This sample has under 70,000 distinct CDR3 sequences, with over 15% found just once. What was sequenced was CD4+ T cells from blood. Receptor source: a human donor in good health.

V and J are TRBV29-1 and TRBJ1-1, with unresolved D. V was cut by 4 bases and J by 5 bases, with 11 bases left in between. The CDR3 sequence is 12 residues long. CDR1 is SQVTM, CDR2 ANQGSEA, per germline. CDR3 amino acids: CSVVGLGTEAFF. The CDR3 DNA follows: TGCAGCGTTGTGGGGTTAGGAACTGAAGCTTTCTTT.

This clonotype has at least ten counts. J is TRBJ1-5 and V is TRBV2, with a tentative D call TRBD1 (5 bases). The CDR3 loop spans 15 amino acids. Germline V CDR1 and CDR2: SNHLY, FYNNEI. V gave up 3 bases and J gave up 6 bases, with 15 bases separating them. The CDR3 nucleotides are TGTGCCAGCAGTGAGGGCCAGGGATCCAGTCAGCCCCAGCATTTT. Encoded protein: CASSEGQGSSQPQHF.

This clonotype was observed a handful of times. V usage is TRBV29-1 and J usage is TRBJ1-2; 7 bases map to TRBD1. This CDR3 is 15 amino acids long. Per the germline V gene, CDR1 is SQVTM and CDR2 is ANQGSEA. V trimming: 3 bases; J trimming: 3 bases; junction bases outside the gene matches: 10. CDR3 residues: CSVEDLDRLDYGYTF. In nucleotides, the CDR3 is TGCAGCGTTGAGGATTTGGACAGGCTTGACTATGGCTACACCTTC. Supplemented by reference TRBV29-1 and TRBJ1-2, the full variable domain reads SAVISQKPSRDICQRGTSLTIQCQVDSQVTMMFWYRQQPGQSLTLIATANQGSEATYESGFVIDKFPISRPNLTFSTLTVSNMSPEDSSIYLCSVEDLDRLDYGYTFGSGTRLTVV.

This clonotype was detected ten times or more. The chain recombines TRBV9 with TRBJ2-1; D may correspond to TRBD1 or TRBD2 (5 bases each). Germline CDR1 SGDLS, CDR2 YYNGEE. The CDR3 contains 15 residues. V lost 4 bases and J 5 bases, leaving 16 bases between the germline ends. DNA of the CDR3: TGTGCCAGCAGCCCATCCGGGACCTCTAACAATGAGCAGTTCTTC. Its translation: CASSPSGTSNNEQFF.

This clonotype was seen a handful of times. This chain connects TRBV7-3 to TRBJ2-7, with 16 nucleotides matching TRBD2. Unmatched junction bases numbered 10, after V lost 5 bases and J lost 0 bases. The CDR3 contains 19 residues. CDR1 is SGHTA, CDR2 FQGTGA, per germline. CDR3 DNA sequence: TGTGCCAGCAGCCCCGTCGGGACTAGCGGGGGGGGAAGCTCCTACGAGCAGTACTTC. It specifies CASSPVGTSGGGSSYEQYF. Looking up the rest from reference TRBV7-3 and TRBJ2-7 gives the full variable domain: GAGVSQTPSNKVTEKGKYVELRCDPISGHTALYWYRQSLGQGPEFLIYFQGTGAADDSGLPNDRFFAVRPEGSVSTLKIQRTERGDSAVYLCASSPVGTSGGGSSYEQYFGPGTRLTVT.

This clonotype was counted only a few times. The chain links TRBV20-1 to TRBJ1-6; the match to TRBD1 covers 8 bases. The CDR3 covers 15 residues. Unmatched junction bases numbered 10, after V lost 6 bases and J lost 6 bases. The germline V gene has CDR1 DFQATT and CDR2 SNEGSKA (reference sequence). The CDR3 DNA is TGCAGTGCGTACAAAGGGACAGGCCGTAATTCACCCCTCCACTTT. It codes for CSAYKGTGRNSPLHF.

For this clonotype: One junction end does not reproduce the germline sequence, and a read error may be involved. CDR3 sequence reads: CASSLRDSPVF. The CDR3 DNA sequence: TGTGCCAGCTCACTCCGGGACAGCCCCGTCTTC. The chain combines TRBV18 with TRBJ2-1; the match to TRBD1 covers 7 bases. The CDR3 sequence is 11 residues long. Germline V CDR1 and CDR2: KGHSH, LQKENI.

This clonotype was seen only a few times. V is TRBV2 and J is TRBJ2-1, with 9 bases that match TRBD2. V shed 4 bases and J 4 bases; nucleotides not matched to a gene: 11. The CDR3 covers 17 residues. Germline loops: CDR1 SNHLY, CDR2 FYNNEI. The CDR3 nucleotides read TGTGCCAGCAGTGGCCAATCCGGGACTAGCCTATACAATGAGCAGTTCTTC. It encodes CASSGQSGTSLYNEQFF.

This clonotype was seen at least ten times. The CDR3 region is CASSQSRPSYEQYF. CDR3 sequence (DNA): TGTGCCAGCAGCCAAAGCCGGCCCTCCTACGAGCAGTACTTC. The J gene is TRBJ2-7, the V gene TRBV11-2; D is ambiguous. The CDR3 spans 14 residues. V was trimmed by 5 bases and J by 0 bases, leaving 11 bases between them. Germline CDR1 SGHAT, CDR2 FQNNGV.

The chain links TRBV27 to TRBJ2-5; tentative D call: TRBD1 (6 bases). Germline lookup yields CDR1 MNHEY and CDR2 SMNVEV (reference sequence). Trimming removed 4 bases from V and 3 bases from J, with 9 bases in between. The CDR3 is made up of 13 amino acids. Written as DNA, the CDR3 is TGTGCCAGCAGTTCAAACAGGGAAGAGACCCAGTACTTC. Translation gives CASSSNREETQYF.

By sample fraction, this clonotype is medium-sized (0.01 to 0.1%). The chain's CDR3 is CSVEGERRDQETQYF. CDR3 DNA sequence: TGCAGCGTTGAGGGGGAGCGACGGGACCAAGAGACCCAGTACTTC. The chain recombines TRBV29-1 with TRBJ2-5; D is perhaps TRBD1 or TRBD2 (5 bases each). Germline-derived CDR1 and CDR2 are SQVTM and ANQGSEA. CDR3 length: 15 residues. Deletions cut 3 bases from V and 0 bases from J, with 14 bases between.

This clonotype showed up just once. This chain connects TRBV20-1 to TRBJ2-1; D possibly corresponds to TRBD2 (5 bases). Germline CDR1 DFQATT, CDR2 SNEGSKA (reference sequence). CDR3 length: 11 amino acids. Trimming took off 6 bases at V and 8 bases at J, with 11 bases between the two ends. For the CDR3, the DNA is TGCAGTGCCCTTCGAGCGGATGAGCAGTTCTTC. It translates to CSALRADEQFF.